This T cell receptor (beta chain) is drawn from a study of blood T cell repertoires in COVID-19. Background on the study: Sources were T cells, B-cell-depleted T cells, or PBMCs; the material itself was cDNA or gDNA.

Original methodology: From reference gene primer amplification, estimates of nucleated cell counts were derived. Sequencing was performed with immunoSEQ multiplex PCR; in TCRdb, only in-frame clones are kept and a portion is missing. D and trimming come from the DNA, and the V and J calls and clone size come from that table. The sample has about 190,000 clones, 88% seen once; the top ten hold under 2%. CDR1 and CDR2 (germline): LGHDT, YNNKEL (reference sequence). This CDR3 comprises 13 residues. V lost 1 base and J lost 10; bases outside the gene matches: 6. Sequenced input: peripheral blood. The chain links TRBV3-1 (or the pseudogene TRBV3-2) to TRBJ1-2; the match to TRBD1 covers 7 bases. This TCR came from a young man with active or convalescent COVID-19. CDR3 in amino acids: CASSQGDSLPYTF. DNA for the CDR3: TGTGCCAGCAGCCAAGGGGACAGCCTCCCCTACACCTTC.